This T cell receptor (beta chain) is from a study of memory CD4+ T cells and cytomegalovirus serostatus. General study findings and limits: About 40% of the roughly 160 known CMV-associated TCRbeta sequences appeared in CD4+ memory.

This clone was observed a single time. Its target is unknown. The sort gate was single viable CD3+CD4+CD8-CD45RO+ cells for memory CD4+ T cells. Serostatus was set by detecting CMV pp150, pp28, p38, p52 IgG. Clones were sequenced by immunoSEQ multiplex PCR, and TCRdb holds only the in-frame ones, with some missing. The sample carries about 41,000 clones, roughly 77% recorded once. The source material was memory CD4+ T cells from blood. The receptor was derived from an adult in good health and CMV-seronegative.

CDR3 nucleotides: TGTGCCAGCAGGTCCCCTGCTGAGCAGTTCTTC. Encoded protein: CASRSPAEQFF. The chain combines TRBV7-2 with TRBJ2-1; D gene unclear. V lost 6 bases and J 9 bases, leaving 9 bases between the germline ends. Germline lookup yields CDR1 SGHTA and CDR2 FQGNSA. The CDR3 contains 11 residues.